The 25 T cell receptor beta chains listed next were all sequenced from one sample in a study of blood T cells in healthy people across ages. It was with a sample-barcoded 5' primer and a J-beta primer mix that a second PCR of about 7 to 12 cycles was run. A single record per CDR3 protein comes from TCRdb applying MiXCR to the 5' RACE reads. The data show 980,000 or so distinct CDR3 sequences, roughly 48% seen once. The sample consisted of blood. These receptors were collected from a man aged 30-40 years in good health.

As regards this clonotype: One end of the junction fails to match germline, which may point to a read error. Here the CDR3 reads CAGSLWQGNQPQHF. The CDR3 nucleotides read TGTGCCGGCAGTTTATGGCAGGGCAATCAGCCCCAGCATTTT. The chain couples TRBV12-3 or TRBV12-4 to TRBJ1-5; the D is unclear. CDR3 size: 14 residues.

There are a few counts of this clonotype. V and J are TRBV12-3 or TRBV12-4 and TRBJ2-7; D tentatively fits TRBD1 or TRBD2 (5 bases each). The ends were cut back, 3 bases at V and 8 bases at J, with 17 bases in the middle. The CDR3 has 14 amino acids. CDR3 in DNA: TGTGCCAGCAGTTTCGAACAGCTCTTGGGACAGCAGTACTTC. Amino acids: CASSFEQLLGQQYF.

This clonotype was recorded a few times. This rearrangement joins TRBV3-1 to TRBJ1-1; D possibly corresponds to TRBD1 (6 bases). This CDR3 is built from 15 residues. Germline assignment: CDR1 LGHDT and CDR2 YNNKEL (reference sequence). V lost 4 bases and J 2 bases, leaving 14 bases between the germline ends. DNA of the CDR3: TGTGCCAGCAGCCTGAACCCGGGACATAACACTGAAGCTTTCTTT. It is translated as CASSLNPGHNTEAFF.

The chain carries TRBV4-2 and TRBJ1-4; no clear D gene. Germline loops: CDR1 LGHNA, CDR2 YNFKEQ. Trimming removed 1 base at V and 5 bases at J, with 14 bases between. This CDR3 has 16 residues. The CDR3 DNA follows: TGTGCCAGCAGCCAAGGAGTTAGGGCAAGGAATGAAAAACTGTTTTTT. It specifies CASSQGVRARNEKLFF.

This clonotype occurred a few times. The genes are TRBV20-1 and TRBJ2-1, with D possibly called TRBD1 or TRBD2 (6 bases each). Looked up from germline, CDR1 is DFQATT and CDR2 is SNEGSKA (reference sequence). The CDR3 extends over 12 amino acids. The V end lost 8 bases, the J end lost 6 bases, and 14 bases lay between the germline ends. The CDR3 here is CSRWGAGNEQFF. The CDR3 bases are TGCAGTAGATGGGGGGCAGGCAATGAGCAGTTCTTC.

V and J are TRBV13 and TRBJ1-5; D remains unclear. V was trimmed by 5 bases and J by 0 bases, leaving 14 bases between them. Germline CDR1 reads PRHDT; CDR2 reads FYEKMQ (reference sequence). This CDR3 comprises 16 residues. CDR3 in amino acids: CASSHPMDRSNQPQHF. The CDR3 DNA sequence: TGTGCCAGCAGCCACCCTATGGACCGTAGCAATCAGCCCCAGCATTTT.

On this clonotype itself: This sequence may be a read error, since a much larger clone differs from it by one base. J is TRBJ2-1 and V is TRBV29-1; TRBD2 aligns across 9 bases. The length of the CDR3 is 14 residues. From germline, CDR1 is SQVTM and CDR2 ANQGSEA. For the CDR3, the DNA is TGCGGCGGAGGGGCGGGGGGGCCCCTCAATGAGCAGTTCTTC. Protein: CGGGAGGPLNEQFF.

The chain links TRBV3-1 to TRBJ2-7; D unresolved. The V end lost 0 bases, the J end lost 7 bases, and 7 bases lay between the germline ends. Germline values: CDR1 LGHDT, CDR2 YNNKEL (reference sequence). This CDR3 is built from 12 residues. The CDR3 DNA sequence: TGTGCCAGCAGCCAAGATTGGGAAGAGCAGTACTTC. Encoded protein: CASSQDWEEQYF.

The chain is built from TRBV5-1 and TRBJ2-1, with 9 bases that match TRBD1. With 4 bases clipped from V and 4 bases from J, the junction kept 6 bases outside the gene matches. The germline V gene has CDR1 SGHRS and CDR2 YFSETQ. The CDR3 spans 15 residues. CDR3 amino acids: CASSRTGDTYNEQFF. DNA of the CDR3: TGCGCCAGCAGCCGGACAGGGGATACTTACAATGAGCAGTTCTTC.

V gene TRBV6-1 combines with J gene TRBJ2-3, with 15 positions matching TRBD2. Per germline, CDR1 MNHNS and CDR2 SASEGT. The CDR3 is made up of 18 amino acids. J lost 2 bases, V lost 6 bases, and 9 bases had no gene match. CDR3 region: CASSTPGLAGGSTDTQYF. CDR3 DNA sequence: TGTGCCAGCAGCACCCCGGGACTAGCGGGGGGTTCCACAGATACGCAGTATTTT.

This clonotype was detected only a few times. The chain combines TRBV28 with TRBJ1-4; D perhaps matches TRBD1 (5 bases). Trimming removed 3 bases at V and 8 bases at J, with 13 bases between. The CDR3 consists of 14 residues. The germline CDR1 and CDR2 sequences are MDHEN and SYDVKM. In DNA form, the CDR3 reads TGTGCCAGCAGTTTTTTACCGGAGGGGGAAAAACTGTTTTTT. Residues: CASSFLPEGEKLFF.

The rearrangement joins TRBV21-1 to TRBJ1-2; the table gives TRBD1 as D, unverified against the DNA. TRBV21-1 is listed as a pseudogene. This CDR3 region has 13 residues. DNA of the CDR3: TGTGCCAGTGGCGAGGGGACAGGGCAAGGCTACACCTTC. Translating gives CASGEGTGQGYTF.

The V call is TRBV29-1, the J call TRBJ1-4; no definite D call. V lost 0 bases to trimming and J lost 2 bases, with 1 base between them. There are 12 residues in the CDR3. Germline-derived CDR1 and CDR2 are SQVTM and ANQGSEA. The CDR3 DNA is TGCAGCGTTGAAGACACTAATGAAAAACTGTTTTTT. This codes for CSVEDTNEKLFF. Variable domain in full (rest from reference TRBV29-1 and TRBJ1-4): SAVISQKPSRDICQRGTSLTIQCQVDSQVTMMFWYRQQPGQSLTLIATANQGSEATYESGFVIDKFPISRPNLTFSTLTVSNMSPEDSSIYLCSVEDTNEKLFFGSGTQLSVL.

The V call is TRBV3-1, the J call TRBJ2-7; no reliable D call. The CDR3 totals 17 residues. Germline V gives CDR1 LGHDT, CDR2 YNNKEL (reference sequence). V dropped 1 base and J dropped 1 base, with 17 bases sitting between them. CDR3 region: CASSQVRVGYGSYEQYF. The CDR3 nucleotides read TGTGCCAGCAGCCAAGTAAGAGTAGGATATGGGTCCTACGAGCAGTACTTC.

This rearrangement joins TRBV6-1 to TRBJ2-2, with D possibly called TRBD1 or TRBD2 (5 bases each). The ends were cut back, 1 base at V and 5 bases at J, with 11 bases in the middle. This CDR3 comprises 15 residues. Per the germline V gene, CDR1 is MNHNS and CDR2 is SASEGT. CDR3 nucleotide sequence: TGTGCCAGCAGTGAAGAAGGATGGGGGACCGGGGAGCTGTTTTTT. Translated: CASSEEGWGTGELFF.

In this sample, this clonotype turned up a few times. The chain has TRBV25-1 and TRBJ1-2; TRBD1 agrees at 8 bases. This CDR3 is 12 amino acids long. J gave up 6 bases and V 6 bases, and 3 bases lay outside the gene matches. Germline V gene sequence: CDR1 MGHDK, CDR2 SYGVNS. In DNA, the CDR3 is TGTGCCAGCAGCGAGACAGGGGATGGCTACACCTTC. Translating gives CASSETGDGYTF.

This clonotype was seen a few times. The gene calls are TRBV28 and TRBJ2-5, with D possibly being TRBD2 (6 bases). V lost 5 bases and J 11 bases, leaving 15 bases between the germline ends. Germline CDR1 is MDHEN and CDR2 is SYDVKM. This CDR3 has 12 amino acids. CDR3: CASSTRGREQYF. The CDR3 DNA is TGTGCCAGCAGTACGCGGGGACGGGAGCAGTACTTC. Together with reference TRBV28 and TRBJ2-5, the CDR3 gives the full variable domain: DVKVTQSSRYLVKRTGEKVFLECVQDMDHENMFWYRQDPGLGLRLIYFSYDVKMKEKGDIPEGYSVSREKKERFSLILESASTNQTSMYLCASSTRGREQYFGPGTRLLVL.

Only a few counts were recorded for this clonotype. V and J are TRBV10-3 and TRBJ2-7, with D perhaps TRBD2 (5 bases). V lost 0 bases, J lost 5 bases, and 11 bases lay in between. Germline CDR1 and CDR2: ENHRY and SYGVKD. The CDR3 consists of 14 residues. CDR3 nucleotides: TGTGCCATCAGTGAGTCACGGGAACTCAACGAGCAGTACTTC. Residues: CAISESRELNEQYF.

Only a few counts were recorded for this clonotype. The chain links TRBV20-1 to TRBJ2-4; perhaps D is TRBD1 or TRBD2 (5 bases each). The V gene lost 6 bases and the J gene lost 5 bases, with 8 bases spanning the gap. Germline values: CDR1 DFQATT, CDR2 SNEGSKA (reference sequence). This CDR3 is 11 amino acids long. CDR3 coding DNA: TGCAGTGCGGGACCTGAAAACATTCAGTACTTC. Encoded protein: CSAGPENIQYF.

With respect to this clonotype: One base away lies a much larger clone, so this may be a sequencing read error. The rearrangement uses TRBV5-1 and TRBJ2-7; D is possibly TRBD1 or TRBD2 (5 bases each). Per germline, CDR1 SGHRS and CDR2 YFSETQ. This CDR3 has 12 residues. The CDR3 loop reads CASNLGDYEQYF. CDR3 DNA: TGCGCCAGCAACTTGGGGGACTACGAGCAGTACTTC.

The chain uses TRBV28 and TRBJ2-7, with 9 bases aligning to TRBD1. Germline CDR1 and CDR2: MDHEN and SYDVKM. This CDR3 comprises 16 residues. Trimming at V came to 4 bases and at J to 3 bases, leaving 10 bases not matched to a gene. Here the CDR3 DNA reads TGTGCCAGCAGTTCCGCGGACAGGGGTCTCCTCTACGAGCAGTACTTC. Translated, it gives CASSSADRGLLYEQYF.

This clonotype was observed a handful of times. V is TRBV5-6 and J is TRBJ1-2, with D possibly matching TRBD1 (6 bases). V lost 0 bases and J 6 bases, leaving 9 bases between the germline ends. This CDR3 has 13 residues. Looked up from germline, CDR1 is SGHDT and CDR2 is YYEEEE. The CDR3 sequence is CASSLAAGDGYTF. In nucleotides, the CDR3 is TGTGCCAGCAGCTTGGCGGCAGGGGATGGCTACACCTTC.

As concerns this clonotype: A much larger clone differs from this one at a single base, so this may be a read error. The chain employs TRBV2 and TRBJ1-2, with D unclear. CDR3 length: 12 amino acids. Germline lookup yields CDR1 SNHLY and CDR2 FYNNEI. V was shortened by 2 bases and J by 7 bases, with 8 bases between the two germline ends. The CDR3 loop is CASSEKGFGYTF. The CDR3 coding sequence is TGTGCCAGCAGTGAAAAGGGCTTTGGCTACACCTTC. Full variable domain (rest looked up from reference TRBV2 and TRBJ1-2): EPEVTQTPSHQVTQMGQEVILRCVPISNHLYFYWYRQILGQKVEFLVSFYNNEISEKSEIFDDQFSVERPDGSNFTLKIRSTKLEDSAMYFCASSEKGFGYTFGSGTRLTVV.

The table lists this clonotype with a few counts. J is TRBJ1-2 and V is TRBV7-2; a possible D gene is TRBD1 (5 bases). This CDR3 contains 12 residues. In germline, CDR1 is SGHTA, CDR2 FQGNSA. Trimming stripped 2 bases from V and 8 bases from J, with 9 bases between. CDR3 nucleotide sequence: TGTGCCAGCAGCTTAACAGGAGAAGGCTACACCTTC. This encodes CASSLTGEGYTF.

The table lists this clonotype with a few counts. The chain couples TRBV5-1 to TRBJ2-3; 9 bases fit TRBD1. This CDR3 has 15 amino acids. Losses at the gene ends were 6 bases for V and 0 bases for J; bases not matched to a gene: 5. The germline CDR1 and CDR2 sequences are SGHRS and YFSETQ. CDR3 loop: CASTRDRVSTDTQYF. The CDR3 coding sequence is TGCGCCAGCACCAGGGACAGGGTTAGCACAGATACGCAGTATTTT.